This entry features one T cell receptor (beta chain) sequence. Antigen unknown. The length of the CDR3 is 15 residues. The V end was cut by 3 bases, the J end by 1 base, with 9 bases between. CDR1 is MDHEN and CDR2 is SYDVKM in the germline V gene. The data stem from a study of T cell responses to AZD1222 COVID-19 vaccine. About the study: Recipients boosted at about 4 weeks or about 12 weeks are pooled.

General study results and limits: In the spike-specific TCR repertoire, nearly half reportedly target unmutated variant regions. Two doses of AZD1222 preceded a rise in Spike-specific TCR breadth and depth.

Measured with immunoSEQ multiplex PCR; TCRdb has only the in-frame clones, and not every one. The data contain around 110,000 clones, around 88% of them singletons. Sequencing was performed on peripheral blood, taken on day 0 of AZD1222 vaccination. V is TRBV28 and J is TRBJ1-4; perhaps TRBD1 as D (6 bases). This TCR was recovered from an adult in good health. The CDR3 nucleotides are TGTGCCAGCAGTTTTATGGACAGAACTAATGAAAAACTGTTTTTT. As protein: CASSFMDRTNEKLFF.